These 18 T cell receptor beta chains came from one sample sequenced in a study of response to subunit inactivated influenza vaccine. TCRdb ran MiXCR on the RT-PCR reads and lists one entry per CDR3 protein. The table records hundreds of thousands of distinct CDR3 sequences, 25% of them present only once. Sequences were derived from CD4+ T cells sorted from PBMCs, sampled about 5 days after vaccination. The receptors come from a man aged 50-59 years who received an inactivated influenza vaccine.

This clonotype was seen only a few times. V usage is TRBV12-3 or TRBV12-4 and J usage is TRBJ2-1; 11 positions match TRBD1. The CDR3 is made up of 15 amino acids. The ends lost 6 bases at V and 8 bases at J; junction bases unmatched: 9. CDR3 loop: CASSPTGTGGYEQFF. CDR3 coding DNA: TGTGCCAGCAGCCCAACCGGGACAGGGGGTTATGAGCAGTTCTTC.

This chain connects TRBV20-1 to TRBJ1-6; D is perhaps TRBD1 (5 bases). CDR1 is DFQATT, CDR2 SNEGSKA, per germline (reference sequence). V lost 6 bases and J lost 5, with 14 bases in between. This CDR3 spans 14 amino acids. CDR3 region: CSAPTGTHNSPLHF. CDR3 DNA sequence: TGCAGTGCCCCGACTGGGACCCATAATTCACCCCTCCACTTT.

This clonotype was seen many times. J is TRBJ2-2 and V is TRBV10-3, with TRBD1 matching over 8 bases. The germline V gene has CDR1 ENHRY and CDR2 SYGVKD. V trimming: 4 bases; J trimming: 1 base; junction bases outside the gene matches: 2. CDR3 length: 15 residues. CDR3 sequence reads: CAISGGTGNTGELFF. CDR3 nucleotide sequence: TGTGCCATCAGTGGAGGGACAGGGAACACCGGGGAGCTGTTTTTT.

The V gene is TRBV20-1, the J gene TRBJ1-5, with D unresolved. Germline CDR1 reads DFQATT; CDR2 reads SNEGSKA (reference sequence). CDR3 length: 15 residues. Between the trimmed V and J ends, which lost 3 bases and 1 base, there was a span of 13 bases. CDR3 residues: CSASPASLSNQPQHF. The CDR3 nucleotides are TGCAGTGCTAGCCCAGCAAGTCTAAGCAATCAGCCCCAGCATTTT.

This clonotype has just a few counts. The rearrangement links TRBV5-1 to TRBJ2-7, with 8 bases identical to TRBD1. The J segment lost 6 bases and the V segment lost 4 bases, leaving 3 bases of the junction unmatched. This CDR3 region has 12 residues. Germline CDR1 reads SGHRS; CDR2 reads YFSETQ. This CDR3 reads CASSETGVEQYF. CDR3 DNA: TGCGCCAGCAGCGAGACAGGGGTCGAGCAGTACTTC.

The chain links TRBV29-1 to TRBJ2-7; D is possibly TRBD1 (5 bases). Per the germline V gene, CDR1 is SQVTM and CDR2 is ANQGSEA. The CDR3 has 13 amino acids. Trimming cost V 4 bases and J 1 base, with 11 bases left between them. CDR3 in DNA: TGCAGCGTTGGGACACAGTTTTCCTACGAGCAGTACTTC. The encoded protein is CSVGTQFSYEQYF.

This chain links TRBV20-1 with TRBJ2-3; D is ambiguous. Trimming cost V 3 bases and J 6 bases, with 13 bases left between them. The CDR3 length is 13 residues. Germline CDR1 DFQATT, CDR2 SNEGSKA (reference sequence). CDR3 DNA: TGCAGTGCTAGTATGGCTATTTGGGATACGCAGTATTTT. It translates to CSASMAIWDTQYF.

V is TRBV13 and J is TRBJ2-7; D possibly corresponds to TRBD2 (6 bases). Germline CDR1 reads PRHDT; CDR2 reads FYEKMQ (reference sequence). The CDR3 has 15 residues. V gave up 0 bases and J gave up 3 bases, with 12 bases separating them. Here the CDR3 reads CASSLGAREYYEQYF. The CDR3 coding sequence is TGTGCCAGCAGCTTAGGCGCGCGGGAATACTACGAGCAGTACTTC.

This rearrangement joins TRBV7-6 to TRBJ1-4; D remains unclear. The CDR3 consists of 13 residues. From germline, CDR1 is SGHVS and CDR2 FNYEAQ. V lost 0 bases to trimming and J lost 8 bases, with 7 bases between them. CDR3 in amino acids: CASSLAPPEKLFF. The DNA of the CDR3 is TGTGCCAGCAGCTTAGCGCCACCCGAAAAACTGTTTTTT.

The chain recombines TRBV20-1 with TRBJ2-3; a possible D gene is TRBD1 (7 bases). V dropped 3 bases and J dropped 0 bases, with 13 bases sitting between them. The germline CDR1 and CDR2 sequences are DFQATT and SNEGSKA (reference sequence). The CDR3 totals 15 residues. The CDR3 DNA reads as TGCAGTGCTAGGGAGGGGACAGCTAGCACAGATACGCAGTATTTT. It codes for CSAREGTASTDTQYF.

This clonotype was observed a handful of times. The rearrangement links TRBV20-1 to TRBJ2-7; 10 bases are a match to TRBD1. V dropped 2 bases and J dropped 3; count of bases not matched to a gene: 4. The CDR3 has 14 amino acids. Germline V gene sequence: CDR1 DFQATT, CDR2 SNEGSKA (reference sequence). CDR3 nucleotides: TGCAGTGCTAGACCCGGGACAGGGGACTACGAGCAGTACTTC. Translated: CSARPGTGDYEQYF.

The CDR3 protein is CASSLAQGLAFF. The CDR3 DNA reads as TGTGCCAGCAGCTTAGCCCAGGGCTTAGCTTTCTTT. V gene TRBV11-2 combines with J gene TRBJ1-1; the D gene is possibly TRBD1 (5 bases). V was cut by 1 base and J by 10 bases, with 10 bases left in between. CDR1 is SGHAT, CDR2 FQNNGV, per germline. This CDR3 spans 12 amino acids.

This rearrangement joins TRBV11-1 to TRBJ2-4; weak D call: TRBD2 (6 bases). The CDR3 has 14 amino acids. Trimming removed 0 bases from V and 6 bases from J, with 9 bases in between. Per the germline V gene, CDR1 is SGHAT and CDR2 is FQDESV (reference sequence). CDR3 sequence: CASSLALGGNIQYF. For the CDR3, the DNA is TGTGCCAGCAGCTTAGCGCTGGGGGGAAACATTCAGTACTTC.

This clonotype was recorded a few times. The chain combines TRBV29-1 with TRBJ2-4; D is possibly TRBD1 or TRBD2 (6 bases each). Germline CDR1 is SQVTM and CDR2 is ANQGSEA. The CDR3 consists of 12 residues. Trimming pared 4 bases from V and 8 bases from J, leaving 12 bases between. CDR3 in amino acids: CSVGGRGDIQYF. In DNA, the CDR3 is TGCAGCGTTGGAGGTAGGGGGGACATTCAGTACTTC. The full variable domain, completed using reference TRBV29-1 and TRBJ2-4, is SAVISQKPSRDICQRGTSLTIQCQVDSQVTMMFWYRQQPGQSLTLIATANQGSEATYESGFVIDKFPISRPNLTFSTLTVSNMSPEDSSIYLCSVGGRGDIQYFGAGTRLSVL.

Only a few counts were recorded for this clonotype. The chain links TRBV12-3 or TRBV12-4 to TRBJ1-1, with unresolved D. V lost 5 bases and J 5 bases, leaving 6 bases between the germline ends. The length of the CDR3 is 11 residues. The CDR3 DNA is TGTGCCAGCAGTCGTGGGACTGAAGCTTTCTTT. Translating gives CASSRGTEAFF.

The chain recombines TRBV7-2 with TRBJ2-2; 13 bases are a match to TRBD2. V trimming: 4 bases; J trimming: 6 bases; junction bases outside the gene matches: 2. CDR3 size: 15 residues. CDR1 and CDR2 from the germline V gene are SGHTA and FQGNSA. CDR3: CASSSGLAGSGELFF. The CDR3, as DNA: TGTGCCAGCAGCTCGGGACTAGCGGGGTCCGGGGAGCTGTTTTTT.

The V call is TRBV29-1, the J call TRBJ2-1; D possibly corresponds to TRBD2 (6 bases). Germline CDR1 is SQVTM and CDR2 is ANQGSEA. V lost 0 bases, J lost 13 bases, and 13 bases lay in between. The CDR3 runs 12 residues. The CDR3 protein is CSVEDLASFQFF. CDR3 nucleotide sequence: TGCAGCGTTGAAGATCTAGCGTCTTTTCAGTTCTTC.

In this sample, this clonotype turned up a few times. The CDR3 loop is CSAIPRSSYEQYF. CDR3 sequence (DNA): TGCAGTGCTATCCCCCGTAGCTCCTACGAGCAGTACTTC. The chain is built from TRBV20-1 and TRBJ2-7; unclear D gene. CDR1 and CDR2 from the germline V gene are DFQATT and SNEGSKA (reference sequence). Trimming pared 4 bases from V and 0 bases from J, leaving 10 bases between. The CDR3 totals 13 residues.